Shown below are 19 T cell receptor beta chains from a single sample sequenced in a study of T cell changes during pregnancy in multiple sclerosis. Assay used: immunoSEQ multiplex PCR; TCRdb lists only in-frame clones, some missing. The repertoire has 35,000 or so clones, about nine tenths of them found once; the top ten carry approximately 3%. Sample: CD4+ T cells from peripheral blood mononuclear cells, taken in the third trimester of pregnancy. The source of these receptors is a female donor in good health, enrolled as a control in a pregnancy study.

The rearrangement uses TRBV19 and TRBJ1-5, with TRBD1 as a possible D gene (5 bases). This CDR3 comprises 14 residues. Looked up from germline, CDR1 is LNHDA and CDR2 is SQIVND (reference sequence). The V end was cut by 6 bases, the J end by 3 bases, with 12 bases between. CDR3 nucleotide sequence: TGTGCCAGTAGCCAGGGTTTAACCAATCAGCCCCAGCATTTT. As protein: CASSQGLTNQPQHF.

The chain uses TRBV9 and TRBJ2-3, with D tentatively TRBD2 (6 bases). Germline CDR1 is SGDLS and CDR2 is YYNGEE. The CDR3 runs to 15 residues. Trimming left V 0 bases short and J 5 bases short, with 13 bases between. CDR3 protein: CASSVAWGGGDTQYF. CDR3 nucleotide sequence: TGTGCCAGCAGCGTAGCTTGGGGAGGCGGAGATACGCAGTATTTT. Combining the CDR3 with reference TRBV9 and TRBJ2-3 gives the whole variable domain DSGVTQTPKHLITATGQRVTLRCSPRSGDLSVYWYQQSLDQGLQFLIQYYNGEERAKGNILERFSAQQFPDLHSELNLSSLELGDSALYFCASSVAWGGGDTQYFGPGTRLTVL.

The chain is built from TRBV19 and TRBJ2-1; 12 positions agree with TRBD2. Germline loops: CDR1 LNHDA, CDR2 SQIVND (reference sequence). V shed 6 bases, J shed 4 bases, and the junction held 7 bases outside the gene matches. CDR3 length equals 16 residues. CDR3 DNA sequence: TGTGCCAGTAGGGTTGGGACTAGCGGGCTTTACAATGAGCAGTTCTTC. Its translation: CASRVGTSGLYNEQFF.

The genes are TRBV5-1 and TRBJ2-3, with D maybe TRBD2 (5 bases). V lost 5 bases and J lost 2, with 9 bases in between. Germline lookup yields CDR1 SGHRS and CDR2 YFSETQ. There are 13 residues in the CDR3. CDR3 DNA: TGCGCCAGCAGGGAAGGACTCACAGATACGCAGTATTTT. Amino acids: CASREGLTDTQYF.

This chain uses TRBV5-1 with TRBJ2-2; D might be TRBD1 (5 bases). Germline V gene lookup returns CDR1 SGHRS and CDR2 YFSETQ. V gave up 0 bases and J gave up 2 bases, with 8 bases separating them. The CDR3 has 15 residues. The CDR3 region is CASSLGQKNTGELFF. In nucleotides, the CDR3 is TGCGCCAGCAGCTTGGGACAGAAAAACACCGGGGAGCTGTTTTTT.

V gene TRBV7-8 combines with J gene TRBJ2-2, with D possibly matching TRBD2 (6 bases). V was cut by 2 bases and J by 2 bases, with 15 bases left in between. This CDR3 has 17 residues. Germline V lookup: CDR1 SGHVS, CDR2 FQNEAQ. CDR3 nucleotides: TGTGCCAGCAGCTTACGTATCGCTAGCGCCAACACCGGGGAGCTGTTTTTT. Its protein product is CASSLRIASANTGELFF.

The chain employs TRBV27 and TRBJ1-5; D unresolved. The germline V gene encodes CDR1 MNHEY and CDR2 SMNVEV (reference sequence). The V end lost 5 bases, the J end lost 0 bases, and 17 bases lay between the germline ends. CDR3 length: 17 residues. CDR3 protein: CASSRGQPGFSNQPQHF. The CDR3 DNA follows: TGTGCCAGCAGTCGAGGGCAGCCCGGATTTAGCAATCAGCCCCAGCATTTT.

This rearrangement joins TRBV4-1 to TRBJ1-1, with no clear D. The CDR3 consists of 13 residues. Trimming left V 0 bases short and J 8 bases short, with 10 bases between. The germline V gene has CDR1 MGHRA and CDR2 YSYEKL. CDR3 sequence reads: CASSQDIGREAFF. CDR3 coding DNA: TGCGCCAGCAGCCAAGATATTGGGAGGGAAGCTTTCTTT.

This clone was seen a single time. The chain employs TRBV12-5 and TRBJ2-1; possibly TRBD1 for D (7 bases). V was trimmed by 6 bases and J by 8 bases, leaving 14 bases between them. The CDR3 runs 13 residues. The germline gives CDR1 LGHNT, CDR2 FRNRAP. In DNA, the CDR3 is TGTGCTAGTGGCCTAACAGGGGAGGATGAGCAGTTCTTC. Translated: CASGLTGEDEQFF.

The chain has TRBV2 and TRBJ2-7, with TRBD1 identical over 10 bases. Germline CDR1 is SNHLY and CDR2 is FYNNEI. CDR3 length: 14 amino acids. J was trimmed by 1 base and V by 8 bases; bases with no gene match: 5. CDR3 amino acids: CASGTGAPSYEQYF. The DNA for the CDR3 is TGTGCCAGCGGGACAGGGGCCCCTTCCTACGAGCAGTACTTC.

This clone was found once. V usage is TRBV15 and J usage is TRBJ1-1; D is ambiguous. CDR3 length: 12 residues. The V end lost 0 bases, the J end lost 5 bases, and 4 bases lay between the germline ends. CDR1 LNHNV and CDR2 YYDKDF come from the germline V gene (reference sequence). The chain's CDR3 is CATSRDMTEAFF. The DNA for the CDR3 is TGTGCCACCAGCAGAGATATGACTGAAGCTTTCTTT.

The chain combines TRBV13 with TRBJ2-3; D not resolved. Germline V gene data show CDR1 as PRHDT and CDR2 as FYEKMQ (reference sequence). The CDR3 extends over 14 amino acids. Trimming left V 0 bases short and J 1 base short, with 5 bases between. The CDR3 nucleotides read TGTGCCAGCAGCTTAGGGCAGGGCACAGATACGCAGTATTTT. It codes for CASSLGQGTDTQYF. Supplemented by reference TRBV13 and TRBJ2-3, the full variable domain reads AAGVIQSPRHLIKEKRETATLKCYPIPRHDTVYWYQQGPGQDPQFLISFYEKMQSDKGSIPDRFSAQQFSDYHSELNMSSLELGDSALYFCASSLGQGTDTQYFGPGTRLTVL.

The V call is TRBV7-2, the J call TRBJ1-6, with TRBD1 as a possible D gene (5 bases). Trimming took 5 bases from V and 2 from J, leaving 7 bases between them. The length of the CDR3 is 14 residues. Germline-derived CDR1 and CDR2 are SGHTA and FQGNSA. CDR3 in DNA: TGTGCCAGCAGCGCGGACACCTATAATTCACCCCTCCACTTT. This encodes CASSADTYNSPLHF. Full variable domain (rest looked up from reference TRBV7-2 and TRBJ1-6): GAGVSQSPSNKVTEKGKDVELRCDPISGHTALYWYRQSLGQGLEFLIYFQGNSAPDKSGLPSDRFSAERTGGSVSTLTIQRTQQEDSAVYLCASSADTYNSPLHFGNGTRLTVT.

The rearrangement joins TRBV7-8 to TRBJ2-5, with a possible D match to TRBD1 (7 bases). V was clipped by 1 base and J by 1 base, with 16 bases between them. Germline V gene lookup returns CDR1 SGHVS and CDR2 FQNEAQ. There are 17 residues in the CDR3. CDR3 residues: CASSLDFDRDSQETQYF. The CDR3 nucleotides are TGTGCCAGCAGCTTAGATTTTGACAGGGACTCCCAAGAGACCCAGTACTTC.

V gene TRBV28 combines with J gene TRBJ2-5, with 14 nucleotides matching TRBD2. The CDR3 runs 16 residues. J lost 2 bases, V lost 4 bases, and 3 bases had no gene match. The germline V gene encodes CDR1 MDHEN and CDR2 SYDVKM. CDR3 in DNA: TGTGCCAGCAGTTACGGACTAGCGGGGGGTCAAGAGACCCAGTACTTC. Its translation is CASSYGLAGGQETQYF.

This clone was seen only once. The chain links TRBV4-2 to TRBJ2-1; 16 bases agree with TRBD2. This CDR3 has 18 residues. CDR1 and CDR2 from the germline V gene are LGHNA and YNFKEQ. J was trimmed by 6 bases and V by 3 bases; bases with no gene match: 8. The CDR3 loop is CASSHGTSGRARGNEQFF. The DNA of the CDR3 is TGTGCCAGCAGCCACGGGACTAGCGGGAGGGCCAGGGGCAATGAGCAGTTCTTC.

The chain couples TRBV6-6 to TRBJ1-1, with 8 bases that match TRBD1. Germline trimming cut 2 bases from V and 5 bases from J; bases unmatched to any gene: 7. Looked up from germline, CDR1 is MNHNY and CDR2 is SVGAGI (reference sequence). CDR3 length: 15 amino acids. In nucleotides, the CDR3 is TGTGCCAGCAGTTACCCACAGGACAGGGCAACTGAAGCTTTCTTT. Its protein is CASSYPQDRATEAFF.

V and J are TRBV18 and TRBJ2-2; tentatively, D is TRBD1 (5 bases). Germline lookup yields CDR1 KGHSH and CDR2 LQKENI. V was clipped by 7 bases and J by 7 bases, with 10 bases between them. The CDR3 is made up of 12 amino acids. CDR3 residues: CASLGPIGELFF. CDR3 nucleotide sequence: TGTGCCAGCTTGGGGCCAATCGGGGAGCTGTTTTTT.

The V call is TRBV11-3, the J call TRBJ2-7; no reliable D call. Germline loops: CDR1 SGHNT, CDR2 YENEEA. The CDR3 has 14 residues. V lost 1 base, J lost 0 bases, and 7 bases lay in between. The CDR3 spells CASSLGGGSYEQYF. CDR3 DNA sequence: TGTGCCAGCAGCTTAGGCGGTGGCTCCTACGAGCAGTACTTC.